This T cell receptor beta chain originates from a study of blood T cells in healthy people across ages. Next came a second PCR, run for about 6 to 12 cycles, which used a sample-barcoded 5' primer along with a J-beta primer mix. TCRdb called the 5' RACE reads again in MiXCR, with one record for every CDR3 protein. Found here are hundreds of thousands of distinct CDR3 sequences, approximately 52% of them singletons; the top ten hold around an eighth. With V trimmed by 2 bases and J by 4 bases, 5 bases remained unmatched. CDR1 is DFQATT, CDR2 SNEGSKA, per germline (reference sequence). This CDR3 region has 14 residues. This clonotype was picked up a small number of times.

The sample consisted of blood. The receptor's source is a woman older than 75 in good health. The chain joins TRBV20-1 to TRBJ2-5, with 9 bases that match TRBD1. The CDR3 loop is CSARQTGGRETQYF. The DNA for the CDR3 is TGCAGTGCTAGACAGACAGGGGGGCGAGAGACCCAGTACTTC.